This TCR beta chain appears in the sequencing data of a study of monozygotic twins with inflammatory bowel disease. Study-wide points: Differences in immunosuppressive treatment may have been a source of added variability in patient repertoires.

With eight separate reactions per sample, the authors made cDNA. TCRdb re-called the 5' RACE reads and catalogs CDR3 proteins one per entry, DNA excluded. The sample table sets out roughly 100,000 distinct CDR3 sequences. As regards this clonotype: Its antigen is undetermined.

Germline V gives CDR1 SGHNT, CDR2 YYREEE (reference sequence). The CDR3 is 14 amino acids. The chain recombines TRBV5-4 with TRBJ1-2. The sequence came from a human donor with ulcerative colitis or Crohn's disease, or a healthy co-twin of an affected twin (not recorded which). Input material: blood. CDR3 region: CASSLWGRAYGYTF.